This TCR beta chain was retrieved from a study of T-cell memory formation after mild COVID-19. Germline assignment: CDR1 SEHNR and CDR2 FQNEAQ (reference sequence). CDR3 length equals 13 residues. V lost 4 bases and J 7 bases, leaving 10 bases between the germline ends. In TCRdb, the 5' RACE reads were re-called with MiXCR into one record per CDR3 protein. The sample shows about 560,000 distinct CDR3 sequences, 15% to 20% of them seen only once. The sample holds many counts of this clonotype. As yet, its antigen is unknown. The study, taken as a whole, reports: Still unconfirmed is whether the second-wave clones peaking on day 37 recognized SARS-CoV-2.

The source material was PBMCs or a T cell subset sorted from them (not recorded which). The chain has TRBV7-9 and TRBJ2-2; D might be TRBD1 (6 bases). The receptor was derived from an adult woman who had mild COVID-19 (a few samples of this study predate the infection). Cell type and time point are not known. The CDR3, as DNA: TGTGCCAGCAGCTCACAGGGTTACGGGGAGCTGTTTTTT. Amino acids: CASSSQGYGELFF.